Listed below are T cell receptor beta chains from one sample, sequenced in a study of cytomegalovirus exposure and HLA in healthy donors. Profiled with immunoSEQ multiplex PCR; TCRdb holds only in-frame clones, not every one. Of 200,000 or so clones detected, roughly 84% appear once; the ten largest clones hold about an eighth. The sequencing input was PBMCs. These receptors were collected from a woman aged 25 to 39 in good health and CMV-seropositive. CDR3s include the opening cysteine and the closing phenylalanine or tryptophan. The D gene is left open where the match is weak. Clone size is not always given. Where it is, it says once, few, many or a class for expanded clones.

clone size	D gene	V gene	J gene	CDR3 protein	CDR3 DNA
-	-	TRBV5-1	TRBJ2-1	CASSLEGTLVDEQFF	TGCGCCAGCAGCTTAGAGGGAACCCTGGTTGACGAGCAGTTCTTC
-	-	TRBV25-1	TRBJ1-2	CASSERGRGVFGYTF	TGTGCCAGCAGTGAAAGGGGCAGGGGAGTATTTGGCTACACCTTC
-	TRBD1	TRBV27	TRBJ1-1	CASSLGGNFEAFF	TGTGCCAGCAGTCTAGGGGGCAACTTCGAAGCTTTCTTT
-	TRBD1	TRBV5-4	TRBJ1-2	CASSFFGQGARGYTF	TGTGCCAGCAGCTTCTTCGGACAGGGGGCGCGAGGCTACACCTTC
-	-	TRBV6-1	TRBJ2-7	CASTIGALIYEQYF	TGTGCCAGCACCATAGGGGCCCTAATCTACGAGCAGTACTTC
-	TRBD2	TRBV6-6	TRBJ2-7	CASSNVAGKKSYEQYF	TGTGCCAGCAGCAACGTAGCGGGGAAGAAAAGTTACGAGCAGTACTTC
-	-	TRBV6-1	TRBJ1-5	CASIQGSANQPQHF	TGTGCCAGCATCCAGGGGTCGGCCAATCAGCCCCAGCATTTT
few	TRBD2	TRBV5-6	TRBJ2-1	CASSSLGLEYNEQFF	TGTGCCAGCAGCTCGCTCGGACTAGAGTACAATGAGCAGTTCTTC
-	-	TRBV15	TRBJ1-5	CATSRDRAGGQPQHF	TGTGCCACCAGCAGAGATCGTGCGGGCGGCCAGCCCCAGCATTTT
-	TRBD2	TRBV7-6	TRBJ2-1	CASSASGYNEQFF	TGTGCCAGCTCAGCTAGCGGTTACAATGAGCAGTTCTTC
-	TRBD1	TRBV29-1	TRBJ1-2	CSVIQGADGYTF	TGCAGCGTCATACAGGGGGCGGATGGCTACACCTTC
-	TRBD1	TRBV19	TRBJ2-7	CASSIDRRTGEGRQYF	TGTGCCAGTAGTATAGATCGGCGGACAGGGGAAGGTAGGCAGTACTTC
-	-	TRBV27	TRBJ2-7	CASSMGSAYEQYF	TGTGCCAGCAGCATGGGCAGTGCCTACGAGCAGTACTTC
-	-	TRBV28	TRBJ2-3	CASSLSGDTQYF	TGTGCCAGCAGTTTGAGTGGAGATACGCAGTATTTT
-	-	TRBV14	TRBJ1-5	CASSPRGGNQPQHF	TGTGCCAGCAGCCCCAGGGGAGGCAATCAGCCCCAGCATTTT
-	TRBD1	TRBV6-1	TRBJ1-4	CASRVGQINEKLFF	TGTGCCAGCAGGGTGGGACAGATTAATGAAAAACTGTTTTTT
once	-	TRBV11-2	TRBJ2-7	CASSFVFGEQYF	TGTGCCAGCAGCTTCGTGTTCGGCGAGCAGTACTTC
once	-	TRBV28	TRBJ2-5	CASRPGLETQYF	TGTGCCAGCAGGCCAGGGTTGGAGACCCAGTACTTC
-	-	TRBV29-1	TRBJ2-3	CSVEGGAVPDTQYF	TGCAGCGTTGAAGGGGGAGCGGTCCCAGATACGCAGTATTTT
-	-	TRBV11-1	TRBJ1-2	CASSRRDLNYGYTF	TGTGCCAGCAGCCGACGGGACTTAAACTATGGCTACACCTTC
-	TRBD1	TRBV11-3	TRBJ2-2	CASSSPDRATGELFF	TGTGCCAGCAGCTCCCCGGACAGGGCGACCGGGGAGCTGTTTTTT
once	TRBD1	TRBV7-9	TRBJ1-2	CASSFTGGAGYGYTF	TGTGCCAGCAGCTTTACAGGGGGCGCCGGGTATGGCTACACCTTC
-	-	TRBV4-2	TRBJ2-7	CASSLQSGSYEQYF	TGTGCCAGCAGCCTCCAATCAGGCTCCTACGAGCAGTACTTC
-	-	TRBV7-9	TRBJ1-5	CASSLDREWDQPQHF	TGTGCCAGCAGCTTAGACAGGGAATGGGATCAGCCCCAGCATTTT
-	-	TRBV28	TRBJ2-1	CASRPPGARLSYNEQFF	TGTGCCAGCAGACCCCCCGGAGCGAGACTATCCTACAATGAGCAGTTCTTC
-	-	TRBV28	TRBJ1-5	CASSFVAGGNQPQHF	TGTGCCAGCAGTTTTGTCGCAGGGGGCAATCAGCCCCAGCATTTT
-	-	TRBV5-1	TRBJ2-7	CASSYTGMEYEQYF	TGCGCCAGCAGCTACACCGGGATGGAGTACGAGCAGTACTTC